A single sample gave rise to the 20 T cell receptor beta chains below, sequenced in a study of shared clonotypes between healthy human individuals (TCRdb year 2020). Receptor amplification or capture employed the immunoSEQ multiplex PCR assay. The source is immuneACCESS, and TCRdb retained only in-frame sequences with V and J called. Part of the clones is not carried over; for the studies checked, unresolved V genes explain less than half of this, and the remainder is unexplained. A total of about 1 million clones appear in this sample, roughly 80% of them only once. Around 1.5% of the sample lies in the top ten. The sequenced sample consisted of memory CD4+ T cells sorted from blood. What the cell subset or site label conveys for this sample: CD45RA-negative fraction. All receptors come from a man aged 18 to 35 in good health.

The chain has TRBV5-6 and TRBJ2-5; 9 bases agree with TRBD1. The J call may be faulty, since TRBJ2-7 better matches the DNA end. In germline, CDR1 is SGHDT, CDR2 YYEEEE. The CDR3 extends over 13 amino acids. The CDR3 here is CASRRDRVDEQYF. The DNA of the CDR3 is TGTGCCAGCCGACGGGACAGGGTGGACGAGCAGTACTTC.

V gene TRBV4-1 combines with J gene TRBJ2-1, with 9 nucleotides matching TRBD2. J gave up 3 bases and V 0 bases, and 3 bases lay outside the gene matches. Germline CDR1 reads MGHRA; CDR2 reads YSYEKL. The CDR3 is made up of 16 amino acids. CDR3 in DNA: TGCGCCAGCAGCCAAGAGACTAGCGGCCGCTACAATGAGCAGTTCTTC. Translation: CASSQETSGRYNEQFF.

V gene TRBV10-3 combines with J gene TRBJ2-5, with D maybe TRBD2 (6 bases). V lost 4 bases to trimming and J lost 5 bases, with 14 bases between them. Germline V gene lookup returns CDR1 ENHRY and CDR2 SYGVKD. This CDR3 is 14 amino acids long. As DNA, the CDR3 is TGTGCCATCAGTGGAAGCGGAGGGGAGGAGACCCAGTACTTC. Protein product: CAISGSGGEETQYF.

The chain carries TRBV6-5 and TRBJ1-1; D is unclear. The length of the CDR3 is 13 residues. V was cut by 7 bases and J by 10 bases, with 19 bases left in between. CDR1 is MNHEY and CDR2 is SVGAGI in the germline V gene. The CDR3 nucleotides are TGTGCCAGCACCCAACCTCCGACCCTGGCAGCTTTCTTT. This sequence encodes CASTQPPTLAAFF.

The rearrangement links TRBV18 to TRBJ1-2; 7 nucleotides agree with TRBD1. Germline CDR1 is KGHSH and CDR2 is LQKENI. The CDR3 spans 15 residues. Losses at the gene ends were 6 bases for V and 6 bases for J; bases not matched to a gene: 13. For the CDR3, the DNA is TGTGCCAGCTCCCATGCCTCTCAGGGGGTGGATGGCTACACCTTC. It specifies CASSHASQGVDGYTF.

The genes are TRBV7-9 and TRBJ2-3; 7 positions agree with TRBD1. This CDR3 contains 15 residues. Germline values: CDR1 SEHNR, CDR2 FQNEAQ (reference sequence). V lost 1 base and J lost 3; bases outside the gene matches: 4. CDR3: CASSLGQGSTDTQYF. In DNA, the CDR3 is TGTGCCAGCAGCTTAGGACAGGGTAGTACAGATACGCAGTATTTT.

Details on this clone: The likely explanation is a read error, given a far larger clone one base away. This sample includes further DNA sequences coding for the same CDR3. The rearrangement uses TRBV7-9 and TRBJ2-7; 8 bases are shared with TRBD1. Looked up from germline, CDR1 is SEHNR and CDR2 is FQNEAQ (reference sequence). The V segment lost 3 bases and the J segment 4 bases; nucleotides outside the gene matches: 2. The CDR3 is 13 amino acids. The DNA for the CDR3 is TGTGCCAGCAGCTTGCAGGGGGCATACGAGCAGTACTTC. Protein: CASSLQGAYEQYF.

This chain links TRBV10-3 with TRBJ2-2; D remains ambiguous. V was trimmed by 4 bases and J by 2 bases, leaving 8 bases between them. CDR3 length: 14 amino acids. Germline CDR1 is ENHRY and CDR2 is SYGVKD. CDR3 amino acids: CAISAAFNTGELFF. As DNA, the CDR3 is TGTGCCATCAGTGCGGCATTTAACACCGGGGAGCTGTTTTTT.

V usage is TRBV4-1 and J usage is TRBJ2-6, with D perhaps matching TRBD1 (6 bases). The germline CDR1 and CDR2 sequences are MGHRA and YSYEKL. The CDR3 length is 17 residues. V was clipped by 7 bases and J by 0 bases, with 16 bases between them. The CDR3 sequence: CASTSAGTNSGANVLTF. The CDR3, as DNA: TGCGCCAGCACCTCAGCCGGGACAAACTCTGGGGCCAACGTCCTGACTTTC.

The chain uses TRBV28 and TRBJ2-6; 8 bases match TRBD1. Germline V gene lookup returns CDR1 MDHEN and CDR2 SYDVKM. Unmatched junction bases numbered 8, after V lost 4 bases and J lost 0 bases. The CDR3 has 18 amino acids. The CDR3 coding sequence is TGTGCCAGCAGTTCCGGACAGGGAGGTTCCTCTGGGGCCAACGTCCTGACTTTC. This encodes CASSSGQGGSSGANVLTF.

The V and J genes are TRBV28 and TRBJ1-2; 10 bases are a match to TRBD1. The junction had 4 bases not matched to a gene; V was cut back by 7 bases and J by 8 bases. From germline, CDR1 is MDHEN and CDR2 SYDVKM. CDR3 size: 12 residues. The CDR3 sequence: CASTDRGRGYTF. CDR3 bases: TGTGCCAGCACTGACAGGGGGCGAGGCTACACCTTC.

The chain combines TRBV21-1 with TRBJ1-1; the table assigns TRBD1, which was not confirmed against the DNA. TRBV21-1 is noted as a pseudogene. The CDR3 runs to 16 residues. This CDR3 reads CASSKANIGGNTEAFF. The CDR3 region has the DNA TGTGCCAGCAGCAAAGCTAACATAGGGGGGAACACTGAAGCTTTCTTT.

This chain connects TRBV30 to TRBJ2-5; weak D call: TRBD2 (6 bases). The V and J ends lost 5 bases and 5 bases respectively, with 15 bases between them. The germline CDR1 and CDR2 sequences are GTSNPN and SVGIG (reference sequence). The CDR3 extends over 13 amino acids. The CDR3 loop reads CAWCGQSGETQYF. The CDR3 nucleotides are TGTGCCTGGTGCGGCCAAAGCGGGGAGACCCAGTACTTC.

This chain connects TRBV2 to TRBJ1-5; possible D gene TRBD1, 5 bases. V was pared by 8 bases and J by 6 bases, with 11 bases between. This CDR3 is 12 amino acids long. Germline V gives CDR1 SNHLY, CDR2 FYNNEI. The CDR3 here is CASRRVGQPQHF. The CDR3 DNA reads as TGTGCCAGCCGCAGGGTTGGTCAGCCCCAGCATTTT.

The genes are TRBV20-1 and TRBJ1-5; D gene unclear. Per germline, CDR1 DFQATT and CDR2 SNEGSKA (reference sequence). V lost 7 bases, J lost 7 bases, and 11 bases lay in between. The CDR3 has 11 residues. The CDR3 protein is CSVAGEQPQHF. Here the CDR3 DNA reads TGCAGTGTAGCGGGAGAACAGCCCCAGCATTTT.

The CDR3 region has the DNA TGTGCCAGTAGTATAGTCGTACAGGAAGAGACCCAGTACTTC. It specifies CASSIVVQEETQYF. The V call is TRBV19, the J call TRBJ2-5, with D tentatively TRBD1 (5 bases). V shed 1 base and J shed 3 bases, with 9 bases lying between them. This CDR3 has 14 amino acids. In germline, CDR1 is LNHDA, CDR2 SQIVND (reference sequence).

The V call is TRBV2, the J call TRBJ2-5, with 10 bases matching TRBD2. The CDR3 contains 15 residues. The V gene's germline CDR1 is SNHLY and CDR2 FYNNEI. V lost 4 bases, J lost 5 bases, and 7 bases stayed unmatched. CDR3 loop: CASSATSGNMETQYF. The CDR3 coding sequence is TGTGCCAGCAGTGCCACTAGCGGGAACATGGAGACCCAGTACTTC. Together with reference TRBV2 and TRBJ2-5, the CDR3 gives the full variable domain: EPEVTQTPSHQVTQMGQEVILRCVPISNHLYFYWYRQILGQKVEFLVSFYNNEISEKSEIFDDQFSVERPDGSNFTLKIRSTKLEDSAMYFCASSATSGNMETQYFGPGTRLLVL.

The chain combines TRBV5-1 with TRBJ1-5; D is perhaps TRBD1 (5 bases). The V and J ends lost 0 bases and 4 bases respectively, with 11 bases between them. The CDR3 contains 15 residues. CDR1 SGHRS and CDR2 YFSETQ come from the germline V gene. CDR3 residues: CASSLEAGTNQPQHF. The CDR3, as DNA: TGCGCCAGCAGCTTGGAGGCAGGGACTAATCAGCCCCAGCATTTT.

The chain carries TRBV30 and TRBJ2-1, with D perhaps TRBD1 (6 bases). The ends were cut back, 5 bases at V and 10 bases at J, with 18 bases in the middle. There are 13 residues in the CDR3. Germline V gene lookup returns CDR1 GTSNPN and CDR2 SVGIG (reference sequence). The CDR3 DNA reads TGTGCCTGGGAGACCGGAGCAGGGGCCGAGCAGTTCTTC. Its translation: CAWETGAGAEQFF.

This chain joins TRBV10-3 and TRBJ2-7; D may be TRBD1 (5 bases). The V gene lost 0 bases and the J gene lost 3 bases, with 6 bases spanning the gap. From germline, CDR1 is ENHRY and CDR2 SYGVKD. The CDR3 totals 13 residues. The CDR3 sequence: CAISESGVYEQYF. The DNA for the CDR3 is TGTGCCATCAGTGAGTCAGGGGTCTACGAGCAGTACTTC.